Listed below are T cell receptor beta chains from one sample, sequenced in a study of neurological immune-mediated disorders. TCRdb processed the 5' RACE reads anew with MiXCR; each CDR3 protein has one entry. The sample includes approximately 50,000 distinct CDR3 sequences, about 9.4% of them seen just once. Material for sequencing was PBMCs. These receptor sequences come from a man between 65 and 79 years old with HTLV-1-associated myelopathy (HAM/TSP). Each CDR3 is given with its conserved first and last residue. A D gene is named only where the DNA matches it firmly. The listing skips clone size in some rows; elsewhere it reads once, few, many or a size class.

CDR3nt,CDR3aa,v_gene,j_gene,d_gene,abundance
TGTGCCAGCAGCCCTTCGGGGATCGGCGAAAAACTGTTTTTT,CASSPSGIGEKLFF,TRBV7-2,TRBJ1-4,-,many
TGTGCCAGCAGTTTTAGGGCTAGCGTGTACAATGAGCAGTTCTTC,CASSFRASVYNEQFF,TRBV28,TRBJ2-1,-,many
TGTGCCAGCAGTTATGGAGCTAACACTGAAGCTTTCTTT,CASSYGANTEAFF,TRBV12-3/TRBV12-4,TRBJ1-1,-,many
TGTGCCATCAGTGAGTCGACCAGCGGCTATGATCAGTTCTTC,CAISESTSGYDQFF,TRBV10-3,TRBJ2-1,-,-
TGTGCCAGCAGTTTGCCGGGCGAGCAGTACTTC,CASSLPGEQYF,TRBV6-2/TRBV6-3,TRBJ2-7,-,many
TGTGCCAGCAGTTTGGTGGGGCTAGCGGGAGGAAATACGCAGTATTTT,CASSLVGLAGGNTQYF,TRBV28,TRBJ2-3,TRBD2,many
TGTGCCAGCAGCTTGTTCTTGGGGCAGGGGTCTTCACCCCTCCACTTT,CASSLFLGQGSSPLHF,TRBV5-6,TRBJ1-6,-,many
TGTGCCAGCAGTCCCCGCGGGGCTGAGCAGTTCTTC,CASSPRGAEQFF,TRBV27,TRBJ2-1,-,many
TGCGCCAGCAGCTTGGGACTAGCGGAGACCCAGTACTTC,CASSLGLAETQYF,TRBV5-1,TRBJ2-5,TRBD2,few
TGTGCCAGCGTGGACTACACTGAAGCTTTCTTT,CASVDYTEAFF,TRBV28,TRBJ1-1,-,many
TGTGCCAGCAGCTTAGTACAGGAGAATTCACCCCTCCACTTT,CASSLVQENSPLHF,TRBV7-6,TRBJ1-6,-,many
TGTGCCAGCAGCTTAAGAGGGGTCGGGGCCAACGTCCTGACTTTC,CASSLRGVGANVLTF,TRBV7-2,TRBJ2-6,-,many
TGTGCCAGCAGCTTGGGGGCTTGGCGGGAAAATGAGCAGTTCTTC,CASSLGAWRENEQFF,TRBV7-9,TRBJ2-1,-,-
TGTGCCAGCTCACCAAAGCTGGGGGAGCAGTACTTC,CASSPKLGEQYF,TRBV18,TRBJ2-7,-,many
TGTGCTAGTGCGGGGGTGACCTACGAGCAGTACTTC,CASAGVTYEQYF,TRBV12-5,TRBJ2-7,-,few
TGTGCCAGCAGCCGGACTGAAGGGAGGTATGGCTACACCTTC,CASSRTEGRYGYTF,TRBV12-3/TRBV12-4,TRBJ1-2,-,-
TGTGCCAGCAGCTTAGAGCCAAATTCACCCCTCCACTTT,CASSLEPNSPLHF,TRBV7-2,TRBJ1-6,-,many
TGCGCCAGCAGTGGACTAGATTCTAAAGCGGGAGACTCGAACGAGCAGTACTTC,CASSGLDSKAGDSNEQYF,TRBV10-2,TRBJ2-7,TRBD2,-
TGCAGTGCTAGGGGCCTTGGTGGGAGGGTGGGCAATGAGCAGTTCTTC,CSARGLGGRVGNEQFF,TRBV20-1,TRBJ2-1,TRBD2,many
TGCAGTGCTAGTGACCGGGGGTATGAGCAGTTCTTC,CSASDRGYEQFF,TRBV20-1,TRBJ2-1,-,many
TGTGCCAGCAGACAGCGGGACTCCTACAATGAGCAGTTCTTC,CASRQRDSYNEQFF,TRBV6-1,TRBJ2-1,TRBD2,few
TGTGCCACCAGCAGAGGGGATGGCTACGAGCAGTACTTC,CATSRGDGYEQYF,TRBV15,TRBJ2-7,-,medium-sized
TGTGCCAGTAGTCCCCCAGAGGGGACTAATGAAAAACTGTTTTTT,CASSPPEGTNEKLFF,TRBV19,TRBJ1-4,-,few
TGTGCCAGCAGCCCTCCAGGATCTGTCGGGGAGCAGTACTTC,CASSPPGSVGEQYF,TRBV28,TRBJ2-7,-,many
TGCAGTGCTAGTCGGCAGGGGAACCCCAATCAGCCCCAGCATTTT,CSASRQGNPNQPQHF,TRBV20-1,TRBJ1-5,-,many
TGTGCCAGCACCCAGGGCAGCACTGAAGCTTTCTTT,CASTQGSTEAFF,TRBV6-2/TRBV6-3,TRBJ1-1,-,many
TGTGCCAGCAGCTTAGACTCCCACCTCTACGAGCAGTACTTC,CASSLDSHLYEQYF,TRBV7-2,TRBJ2-7,-,many
TGTGCCACCAGTGCGAGTTGGCGCCTCTCCTACAATGAGCAGTTCTTC,CATSASWRLSYNEQFF,TRBV24-1,TRBJ2-1,-,many
TGTGCCAGCAGCCGGACGGCCTCCTACGAGCAGTACTTC,CASSRTASYEQYF,TRBV7-2,TRBJ2-7,-,many
TGCGCCAGCAGGCCCGATCCAGTAGGTGGCTACACCTTC,CASRPDPVGGYTF,TRBV5-1,TRBJ1-2,-,many
TGTGCCAGCAGTTCCCGGGGGACAGGGCGCTCCTACGAGCAGTACTTC,CASSSRGTGRSYEQYF,TRBV6-5,TRBJ2-7,TRBD1,many
TGTGCCAGCTGTACGACTGCCGCGGGGGAGCAGTACTTC,CASCTTAAGEQYF,TRBV27,TRBJ2-7,-,-
TGTGCCAGCAGTTCAACCCCGGAGGCTGAAGCTTTCTTT,CASSSTPEAEAFF,TRBV6-2/TRBV6-3,TRBJ1-1,-,many
TGTGCCAGCAGCTCAACGACAGGAAATTCACCCCTCCACTTT,CASSSTTGNSPLHF,TRBV7-9,TRBJ1-6,-,-
TGTGCCAGCAGTACCCACAGGGGGGCGGCCAAAAACATTCAGTACTTC,CASSTHRGAAKNIQYF,TRBV6-5,TRBJ2-4,TRBD1,many
TGTGCCAGCAGATTCGACGGAAACGGGGAGCTGTTTTTT,CASRFDGNGELFF,TRBV5-4,TRBJ2-2,-,many
TGTGCCAGCAGCTTCTCTGGGGGGAGGTGGAATCAGCCCCAGCATTTT,CASSFSGGRWNQPQHF,TRBV7-9,TRBJ1-5,-,many
TGCGCCAGCGGGAACACCGGGGAGCTGTTTTTT,CASGNTGELFF,TRBV5-1,TRBJ2-2,-,many
TGTGCCAGCAGTCGGGACAGGGGTAGCAATCAGCCCCAGCATTTT,CASSRDRGSNQPQHF,TRBV6-5,TRBJ1-5,TRBD1,many
TGTGCCACCGGCAATGGGGCCAGGACGTTCTTT,CATGNGARTFF,TRBV24-1,TRBJ2-2,-,many
TGCGCCAGCAGCCTGAACTGGCAGGGCGGACAAGAGACCCAGTACTTC,CASSLNWQGGQETQYF,TRBV4-3,TRBJ2-5,-,-
TGTGCCAGCAGTCTTCCCGGGACAGGGAATGGAGAGACCCAGTACTTC,CASSLPGTGNGETQYF,TRBV28,TRBJ2-5,TRBD1,-